Below, one T cell receptor beta chain is given with its context. These data come from a study of blood T cell repertoires in COVID-19. The wider study: Samples representing acute and convalescent COVID-19 were sourced from the United States, Italy and Spain. Nucleic acid was either cDNA or gDNA, and it came from T cells, B-cell-depleted T cells, or PBMCs.

In the authors' methods: The authors estimated nucleated cell counts from reference gene primer amplification. Repertoires were generated with immunoSEQ multiplex PCR, while TCRdb's copy carries only in-frame clones and drops some. V, J and clone size reflect that table, while D and trimming were determined from the DNA. Counted here are 360,000 or so clones, around 90% occurring once; the ten biggest clones make up about 7%. The sequenced sample was peripheral blood. The receptor comes from a young man with active or convalescent COVID-19.

CDR3 coding DNA: TGCGCCAGCAGCCAAAGGACAGGGTCGGGCACTGAAGCTTTCTTT. It yields the protein CASSQRTGSGTEAFF. The chain is built from TRBV5-1 and TRBJ1-1, with TRBD1 matching 8 bases. The CDR3 has 15 amino acids. Per germline, CDR1 SGHRS and CDR2 YFSETQ. Unmatched junction bases numbered 9, after V lost 4 bases and J lost 4 bases.